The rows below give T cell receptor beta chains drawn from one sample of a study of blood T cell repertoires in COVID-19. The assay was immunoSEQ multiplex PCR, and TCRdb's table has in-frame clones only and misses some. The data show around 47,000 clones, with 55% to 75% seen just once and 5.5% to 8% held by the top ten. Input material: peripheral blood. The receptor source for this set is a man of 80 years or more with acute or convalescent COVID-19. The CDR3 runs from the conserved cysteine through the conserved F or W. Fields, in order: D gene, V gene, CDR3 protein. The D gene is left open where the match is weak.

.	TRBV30	CAWSRGNTGELFF
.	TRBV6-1	CASRKPDNNQPQHF
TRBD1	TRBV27	CASPQNRQGKLDTGELFF
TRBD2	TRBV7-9	CASSLLGLHNEQFF
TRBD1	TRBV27	CASSLSGQGVTSGANVLTF
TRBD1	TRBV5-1	CASSVTGTGSYEKLFF
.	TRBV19	CASSKGATNEKLFF
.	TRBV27	CASSKGLGNTGELFF
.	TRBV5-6	CASRLEGFGYEQYF
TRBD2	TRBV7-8	CASSSTSGRTEQYF
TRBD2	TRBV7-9	CASSLGGRGGDTDTQYF
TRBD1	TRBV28	CASSLQDRGYEQYF
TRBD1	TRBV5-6	CASSLGTGYDNSPLHF
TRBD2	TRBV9	CASSAQIGLAGEKQYF
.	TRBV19	CASSMTGLGTQYF
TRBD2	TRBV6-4	CASSDSYGLAGGGYEQYF
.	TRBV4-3	CASSQDPGVNYGYTF
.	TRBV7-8	CASRPRGGRAFF
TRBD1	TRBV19	CASSNSPTGFNQPQHF
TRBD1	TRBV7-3	CASSPGQGAIVF
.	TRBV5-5	CASSSQGAKNIQYF
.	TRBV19	CASSRRVDDSPLHF
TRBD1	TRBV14	CASSQYPGGTGQIPNTEAFF
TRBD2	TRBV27	CASSPMASGRVTSQYF
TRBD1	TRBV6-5	CASRQGITEQFF
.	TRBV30	CAWSVSAALGGQPQHF
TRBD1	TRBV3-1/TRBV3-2	CASSPGTDDYSNQPQHF
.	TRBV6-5	CASSIQGNYGYTF
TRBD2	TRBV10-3	CAISPTSGGAMSTDTQYF
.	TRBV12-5	CASGPPLTHSGNTIYF
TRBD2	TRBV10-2	CASSHRHSTSGDSDEQYF
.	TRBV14	CASSQEGWESSYNEQFF
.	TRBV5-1	CASSYGQMNTEAFF
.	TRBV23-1	CASSQSGRGGNTIYF
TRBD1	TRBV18	CASSPGTGADTQYF
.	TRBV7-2	CASSPNQGGDTGELFF
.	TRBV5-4	CASSLPQGGTGELFF
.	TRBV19	CASSVDRQETQYF
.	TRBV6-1	CASSEQGKYGYTF
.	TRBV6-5	CASSYGSAHTEAFF
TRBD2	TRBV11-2	CASSGDPGLAANEQFF
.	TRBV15	CATSRVGGPSTDTQYF
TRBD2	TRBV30	CAWSESAGADTQYF
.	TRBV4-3	CASSQETRVGTDTQYF
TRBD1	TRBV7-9	CASSFNSGGYRGYTF
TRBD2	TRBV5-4	CASSDPGLAGYTGELFF
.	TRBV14	CASSQGGQNTEAFF
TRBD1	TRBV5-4	CASSSVLGQKYNEQFF
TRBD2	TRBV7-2	CASSLVSGGDEQFF
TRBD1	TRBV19	CASSILRRAGGVSNQPQHF
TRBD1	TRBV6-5	CASSPQEGAITEAFF
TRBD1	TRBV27	CASSAGTGRADTQYF
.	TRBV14	CASSQESTSTVETQYF
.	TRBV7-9	CASSLGGDQPQHF
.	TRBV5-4	CASSFTVNTEAFF